Below are 17 T cell receptor beta chains sequenced from a single sample in a study of patients and donors after allogeneic stem cell transplantation. In TCRdb, the RT-PCR reads were re-called with MiXCR into one record per CDR3 protein. The table lists about 400,000 distinct CDR3 sequences, about a sixth of them singletons. Sequencing used blood, either unsorted or a sorted T cell fraction (not recorded which). The receptors come from a human donor who was either an allogeneic HSCT recipient or a stem cell or donor lymphocyte infusion donor (not recorded which). It is not recorded whose cells these are; they may come from a transplant donor.

This rearrangement joins TRBV6-1 to TRBJ1-1; 9 positions agree with TRBD1. The CDR3 length is 15 residues. The V segment lost 6 bases and the J segment 5 bases; nucleotides outside the gene matches: 10. Looked up from germline, CDR1 is MNHNS and CDR2 is SASEGT. The CDR3 reads CASRPGTGIRTEAFF. The CDR3 DNA reads as TGTGCCAGCAGACCCGGGACAGGGATTAGAACTGAAGCTTTCTTT.

The chain is built from TRBV4-1 and TRBJ2-5; tentative D call: TRBD2 (5 bases). This CDR3 region has 14 residues. Per germline, CDR1 MGHRA and CDR2 YSYEKL. The V end lost 0 bases, the J end lost 4 bases, and 9 bases lay between the germline ends. The CDR3 nucleotides read TGCGCCAGCAGCCAAGATGAACGGGGAGAGACCCAGTACTTC. The encoded protein is CASSQDERGETQYF.

The rearrangement uses TRBV4-3 and TRBJ2-2; maybe TRBD2 (5 bases). Germline V CDR1 and CDR2: LGHNA, YSLEER. Between the trimmed V and J ends, which lost 1 base and 5 bases, there was a span of 17 bases. The CDR3 totals 17 residues. CDR3 DNA sequence: TGCGCCAGCAGCCAAGTTGGGCGGCTCCGGGGTACCGGGGAGCTGTTTTTT. Protein product: CASSQVGRLRGTGELFF.

The chain links TRBV7-3 to TRBJ2-3; D gene ambiguous. Looked up from germline, CDR1 is SGHTA and CDR2 is FQGTGA. This CDR3 region has 13 residues. With 4 bases removed from V and 6 bases from J, the gap between germline ends came to 11 bases. The CDR3 DNA is TGTGCCAGCAGCTACTCCGAGCAGGATACGCAGTATTTT. Translated: CASSYSEQDTQYF.

The chain has TRBV28 and TRBJ2-4; D gene uncertain. Between the trimmed V and J ends, which lost 5 bases and 4 bases, there was a span of 3 bases. Germline CDR1 and CDR2: MDHEN and SYDVKM. This CDR3 contains 11 residues. For the CDR3, the DNA is TGTGCCAGCAGTCCGAAAAACATTCAGTACTTC. This codes for CASSPKNIQYF.

The chain links TRBV7-2 to TRBJ2-7; the match to TRBD1 covers 7 bases. This CDR3 has 16 residues. CDR1 is SGHTA, CDR2 FQGNSA, per germline. Trimming cost V 4 bases and J 4 bases; bases outside gene matches: 13. The CDR3 coding sequence is TGTGCCAGCAGCTCTGCGTCCTCGGACAGGAGTTACGAGCAGTACTTC. This sequence encodes CASSSASSDRSYEQYF.

The chain is built from TRBV12-3 or TRBV12-4 and TRBJ1-2; 10 nucleotides agree with TRBD1. The CDR3 length is 13 residues. The ends lost 5 bases at V and 10 bases at J; junction bases unmatched: 7. CDR3 protein: CASSPPGQGYYTF. CDR3 DNA sequence: TGTGCCAGCAGTCCACCGGGACAGGGGTACTACACCTTC.

This clonotype has only a few counts. The chain links TRBV29-1 to TRBJ2-4; 9 nucleotides match TRBD2. The CDR3 covers 16 residues. CDR1 SQVTM and CDR2 ANQGSEA come from the germline V gene. V dropped 3 bases and J dropped 3; count of bases not matched to a gene: 9. CDR3 loop: CSVDVAGGPGKNIQYF. As DNA, the CDR3 is TGCAGCGTTGATGTGGCGGGAGGGCCAGGCAAAAACATTCAGTACTTC. Using reference TRBV29-1 and TRBJ2-4 for the parts outside the CDR3, the full variable domain is SAVISQKPSRDICQRGTSLTIQCQVDSQVTMMFWYRQQPGQSLTLIATANQGSEATYESGFVIDKFPISRPNLTFSTLTVSNMSPEDSSIYLCSVDVAGGPGKNIQYFGAGTRLSVL.

This clonotype has a handful of counts. The V gene is TRBV25-1, the J gene TRBJ2-5; D remains ambiguous. The CDR3 has 15 residues. V was cut by 3 bases and J by 1 base, with 12 bases left in between. From germline, CDR1 is MGHDK and CDR2 SYGVNS. CDR3 in amino acids: CASSDLRQGQETQYF. For the CDR3, the DNA is TGTGCCAGCAGTGACCTCCGACAAGGCCAAGAGACCCAGTACTTC.

This clonotype was seen more than once but under ten times. This CDR3 is CASSWTGTGNYGYTF. DNA for the CDR3: TGTGCCAGCAGTTGGACCGGGACAGGGAACTATGGCTACACCTTC. The rearrangement joins TRBV12-3 or TRBV12-4 to TRBJ1-2; 9 bases match TRBD1. The CDR3 spans 15 residues. Trimming took 4 bases from V and 2 from J; bases not matched to a gene: 5.

This clonotype was seen a few times. V usage is TRBV27 and J usage is TRBJ2-1, with a weak D call TRBD2 (5 bases). The CDR3 spans 13 residues. CDR1 is MNHEY, CDR2 SMNVEV, per germline (reference sequence). V was cut by 4 bases and J by 10 bases, with 14 bases left in between. In nucleotides, the CDR3 is TGTGCCAGCAGTTCCCTCCTAGAGGGCGAGCAGTTCTTC. Protein: CASSSLLEGEQFF.

This clonotype turned up a few times. The chain joins TRBV2 to TRBJ2-5, with D perhaps TRBD2 (6 bases). With 2 bases removed from V and 2 bases from J, the gap between germline ends came to 18 bases. The CDR3 totals 17 residues. The germline gives CDR1 SNHLY, CDR2 FYNNEI. As DNA, the CDR3 is TGTGCCAGCAGTGAATCGGGGGTAGGAGGGCCACAAGAGACCCAGTACTTC. This encodes CASSESGVGGPQETQYF.

This chain joins TRBV20-1 and TRBJ2-5; 7 positions agree with TRBD2. Germline-derived CDR1 and CDR2 are DFQATT and SNEGSKA (reference sequence). V shed 5 bases, J shed 5 bases, and the junction held 11 bases outside the gene matches. The CDR3 is made up of 14 amino acids. CDR3 nucleotide sequence: TGCAGTGCTGTACCGGGACTAAAAGCTGAGACCCAGTACTTC. Its translation is CSAVPGLKAETQYF.

This clonotype appeared many times. V is TRBV29-1 and J is TRBJ2-1; D assignment may be TRBD1 or TRBD2 (5 bases each). The CDR3 consists of 13 residues. Trimming removed 6 bases at V and 0 bases at J, with 9 bases between. Per germline, CDR1 SQVTM and CDR2 ANQGSEA. CDR3 in amino acids: CSVGPLSYNEQFF. The CDR3 region has the DNA TGCAGCGTGGGACCTCTCTCCTACAATGAGCAGTTCTTC.

This clonotype was seen repeatedly, ten times or more. The rearrangement uses TRBV28 and TRBJ2-1, with 12 bases lining up with TRBD2. V lost 5 bases and J lost 7; bases outside the gene matches: 6. The CDR3 has 15 amino acids. Germline values: CDR1 MDHEN, CDR2 SYDVKM. The CDR3 nucleotides read TGTGCCAGCAGTCGACTAGCGGGAGCTCGGAATGAGCAGTTCTTC. It codes for CASSRLAGARNEQFF.

This clonotype was counted between two and nine times. CDR3 sequence (DNA): TGTGCCACCAGTGAGACCGGGACAGTCTATGGCTACACCTTC. Translation gives CATSETGTVYGYTF. The rearrangement joins TRBV24-1 to TRBJ1-2; 7 nucleotides match TRBD1. Germline V gene lookup returns CDR1 KGHDR and CDR2 SFDVKD. The trim removed 4 bases at V and 4 bases at J, leaving 5 bases unmatched. The CDR3 covers 14 residues.

This clonotype was seen a handful of times. The gene calls are TRBV14 and TRBJ1-2; D is uncertain. V was shortened by 0 bases and J by 3 bases, with 11 bases between the two germline ends. Per germline, CDR1 SGHDN and CDR2 FVKESK. The CDR3 runs 15 residues. As DNA, the CDR3 is TGTGCCAGCAGCCAAGATCCCGGGAGTTACTATGGCTACACCTTC. It encodes CASSQDPGSYYGYTF.